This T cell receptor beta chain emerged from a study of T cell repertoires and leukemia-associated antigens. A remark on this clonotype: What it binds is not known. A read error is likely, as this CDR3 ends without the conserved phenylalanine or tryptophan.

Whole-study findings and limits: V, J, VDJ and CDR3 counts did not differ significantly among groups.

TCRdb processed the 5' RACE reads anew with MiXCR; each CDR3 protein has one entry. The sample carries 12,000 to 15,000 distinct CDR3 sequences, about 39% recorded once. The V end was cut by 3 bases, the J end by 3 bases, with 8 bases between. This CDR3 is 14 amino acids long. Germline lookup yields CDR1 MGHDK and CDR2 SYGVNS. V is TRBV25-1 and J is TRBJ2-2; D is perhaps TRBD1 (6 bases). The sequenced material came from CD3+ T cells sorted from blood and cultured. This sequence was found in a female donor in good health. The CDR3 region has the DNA TGTGCCAGCAGTGAGTACAGGGACACCGGGGAGCTGTTTTCT. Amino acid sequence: CASSEYRDTGELFS.